This T cell receptor beta chain was identified during a study of T cells in Graves' hyperthyroidism and ophthalmopathy (dated by TCRdb to about 2019). The study in broad terms: Peripheral blood samples were taken at the time of initial diagnosis, prior to any treatment. TCR V-J signatures able to tell the groups apart were searched for in a discovery cohort of about a hundred patients, of whom over 40 had Graves' ophthalmopathy and about 60 had stable Graves' hyperthyroidism. Prospective prediction of ophthalmopathy was tested in an independent validation cohort of some 20 hyperthyroidism patients and 15 to 17 patients who later progressed to ophthalmopathy. For training and testing, the 100 or so patients in the discovery cohort were randomly divided in a 7:3 ratio. The study also compared thyroid tissue and blood T-cell repertoires from five or six Graves' hyperthyroidism patients. After sampling, hyperthyroidism patients received methimazole starting at 30 mg daily, and ophthalmopathy patients received high-dose intravenous methylprednisolone. The paper reports TCR Vbeta CDR3 sequencing of fewer than 150 peripheral blood samples: approximately 43 ophthalmopathy, roughly 74 hyperthyroidism and 17 progressor patients. Study-wide findings and limitations: A model built on a 13 V-J signature distinguished ophthalmopathy from stable hyperthyroidism, reaching approximately 89% sensitivity and 81.08% specificity in cross-validation and 80%/75% in testing. Most expanded thyroid clonotypes (frequency above 0.001) were also found in blood, which suggests that blood repertoires may mirror thyroid immune responses. In validation, the model predicted progression to ophthalmopathy a median of about 6.5 months before onset, with around 70% sensitivity and 72.22% specificity. Sample size was not statistically predetermined, and blinding of investigators to group allocation was not performed.

TCR beta CDR3 regions were amplified from RNA transcripts. The TCR CDR3 was subjected to a first round of RT-PCR using the HTBI primer set and the Qiagen OneStep RT-PCR kit. Libraries were constructed in a second round of multiplex PCR, after which size selection and purification were carried out. Libraries were sequenced paired-end with 100 bp reads on an Illumina HiSeq2000. Under the source paper's analysis protocol: Raw data were processed with SOAPnuke, discarding reads with adapters, uncalled bases, mean Phred below 15, or no exact constant-primer or identifier match. High-quality paired reads were merged with COPE v1.2.5, and unique nucleotide sequences were defined as clonotypes. Clonotypes were aligned to IMGT TRBV, TRBD and TRBJ reference segments using MiTCR v1.1. Analysis was restricted to V-J combinations with a frequency above 0.0001, which covered 99.2% of repertoires. The TCS score was defined as the ratio of F50 (clonal expansion) to E x V (chaos), calculated using BLOSUM62-based TCRdist between CDR3 peptides within each V-J. Welch's t-statistics and random forest reduced 450 to 600 V-J features to 13, which were used in a naive Bayes classifier (R e1071). The similarity between thyroid and blood repertoires was quantified using the Morisita-Horn index. Clones were called with MiXCR by TCRdb after fastp trimmed the public reads at Q25, and only in-frame beta chains were retained. Duplicate CDR3 protein sequences are folded into a single record with the most common DNA and genes. The V and J calls, along with clone size, are taken from TCRdb and not from the paper's own processing. For this sample the table gives 800,000 or so distinct CDR3 sequences, of which 35% to 40% were detected only once. Of the sample, over 8% falls within the top ten clones.

Note on this clonotype: Its antigen is currently not known. Base qualities were left out, and no much larger clone turns up one base away.

Graves' hyperthyroidism was defined as stable when no progression to ophthalmopathy occurred over 18 months of follow-up. Hyperthyroidism patients were newly diagnosed, had a disease duration of under 2 months, and were aged 18 to 65 years. The study excluded patients with uncontrolled infections, other autoimmune diseases, pregnancy or lactation. Diagnoses were based on clinical symptoms, serum thyroxine and TRAb, thyroid ultrasound and orbital computed tomography. PBMCs were separated from approximately 10 ml of fresh peripheral blood using Ficoll-Paque density gradient centrifugation. Total RNA was extracted using Trizol reagent, and RNA quality was assessed on an Agilent 2100 Bioanalyzer. The CDR3 contains 13 residues, cysteine and phenylalanine counted. CDR3 DNA only is kept here, 39 bases in frame from base 1. Trimming costs V 5 bases and J 9 bases, and their ends lie 14 bases apart. CDR1 and CDR2 were assigned from the germline V gene as SGHTA and FQGNSA.

The sample taken for sequencing was blood. The TCR comes from a man between 18 and 35 years old with Graves' hyperthyroidism. The chain couples TRBV7-2 to TRBJ2-1, and possibly TRBD2, on 5 matching bases. The sequence in DNA is TGTGCCAGCAGCCCCCCTCGGAGCGGTGAGCAGTTCTTC. It codes for CASSPPRSGEQFF.